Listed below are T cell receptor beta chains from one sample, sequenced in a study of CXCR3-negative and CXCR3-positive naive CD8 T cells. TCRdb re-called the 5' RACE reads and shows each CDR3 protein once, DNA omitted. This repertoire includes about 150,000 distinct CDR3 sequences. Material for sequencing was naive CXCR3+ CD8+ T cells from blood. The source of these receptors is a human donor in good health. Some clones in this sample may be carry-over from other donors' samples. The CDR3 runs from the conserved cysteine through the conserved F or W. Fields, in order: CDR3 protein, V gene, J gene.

CASSWTGCGQPQHF	TRBV5-1	TRBJ1-5
CASSYGTGPFPSTDTQYF	TRBV6-2/TRBV6-3	TRBJ2-3
CSVGMGNSPLHF	TRBV29-1	TRBJ1-6
CASSPLTGVGEQYF	TRBV27	TRBJ2-7
CSVELHNTEAFF	TRBV29-1	TRBJ1-1
CASSVGTPYEQYF	TRBV9	TRBJ2-7
CASSYGVYNEQFF	TRBV6-5	TRBJ2-1
CASSPGLAGGRTDTQYF	TRBV28	TRBJ2-3
CASTGLAGYNEQFF	TRBV12-3/TRBV12-4	TRBJ2-1
CASSYGTGNEQFF	TRBV13	TRBJ2-1
CSVPGQGYYEQYF	TRBV29-1	TRBJ2-7
CATSRQEPTDTQYF	TRBV15	TRBJ2-3
CASSPSGGFANTEASF	TRBV6-2/TRBV6-3	TRBJ1-1
CSARIEETQYF	TRBV20-1	TRBJ2-5
CASSLERAPNTGELFF	TRBV5-1	TRBJ2-2
CASSQTSGQTSEQYF	TRBV4-1	TRBJ2-7
CASSKTTSGAFYNEQFF	TRBV21-1	TRBJ2-1
CASSQDPIRTDPVGYGYTF	TRBV4-3	TRBJ1-2
CSASLQIYEQYF	TRBV20-1	TRBJ2-7
CASVTIRGAYYNEQFF	TRBV12-3/TRBV12-4	TRBJ2-1
CASSVADSGTEAFF	TRBV9	TRBJ1-1
CASSYPTSAGNTIYF	TRBV6-6	TRBJ1-3
CASSLGRDGTGELFF	TRBV4-2	TRBJ2-2
CASSYQPGQGADTQYF	TRBV6-2/TRBV6-3	TRBJ2-3
CASSYSSPSGVTDTQYF	TRBV6-6	TRBJ2-3
CASSESETVTTGGQPQHF	TRBV10-1	TRBJ1-5
CASSQFRGEQFF	TRBV14	TRBJ2-1
CSVAGSGEQYF	TRBV29-1	TRBJ2-7
CASSLEAGVRYGYTF	TRBV5-5	TRBJ1-2
CSASHRTLNTIYF	TRBV20-1	TRBJ1-3
CASSLTGLGSDTQYF	TRBV7-3	TRBJ2-3
CASSTHRDSFTYEQYF	TRBV4-1	TRBJ2-7
CSVVDKTNYEQYF	TRBV29-1	TRBJ2-7
CASSSPTLTEGYTF	TRBV12-3/TRBV12-4	TRBJ1-2
CAGGGPKNTEAFF	TRBV7-9	TRBJ1-1
CAISESGGRSYEQYF	TRBV10-3	TRBJ2-7
CASSLSSGVEQYF	TRBV28	TRBJ2-7
CASSSAYVCGNTEAFF	TRBV21-1	TRBJ1-1
CASSVPLEPGLAGADTQYF	TRBV9	TRBJ2-3
CASSLRAYQETQYF	TRBV7-6	TRBJ2-5
CASSLSGGSSSYEQYF	TRBV28	TRBJ2-7
CASSAGRGQNNYGYTF	TRBV7-9	TRBJ1-2
CASSWNWEETQYF	TRBV19	TRBJ2-5
CSARDAGQPITDTQYF	TRBV20-1	TRBJ2-3
CASSLGTSGVSGELFF	TRBV7-3	TRBJ2-2
CASSQDTGGSIQYF	TRBV4-3	TRBJ2-4
CSVERRGVTYEQYF	TRBV29-1	TRBJ2-7
CASRPHRGELDYGYTF	TRBV28	TRBJ1-2
CASSLGLAGVAETQYF	TRBV7-8	TRBJ2-5
CASSVIGTTNEQFF	TRBV9	TRBJ2-1